This T cell receptor beta chain derives from a study of technical replicates of blood from several donors. This CDR3 spans 15 amino acids. Germline V gives CDR1 MNHEY, CDR2 SVGAGI. The V gene lost 6 bases and the J gene lost 1 base, with 15 bases spanning the gap. Repertoires were generated with immunoSEQ multiplex PCR, while TCRdb's copy carries only in-frame clones and drops some. The sample includes 74,000 or so clones, 96% of them seen just once. The sequence was obtained from a human donor in good health. The material sequenced was T cells isolated from PBMCs. This chain joins TRBV6-5 and TRBJ2-5; D may be TRBD1 (5 bases). In nucleotides, the CDR3 is TGTGCCAGCAGCCAAGCCCCAGGGCCCCAAGAGACCCAGTACTTC. Amino acids: CASSQAPGPQETQYF.